This T cell receptor beta chain appears in the sequencing data of a study of blood T cells in healthy people across ages. General study points: The unsorted PBMCs prevented any conclusive comparison of naive versus antigen-experienced cells.

For the second PCR, which ran for about 7 to 12 cycles, a sample-barcoded 5' primer and a J-beta primer mix were used. MiXCR, run by TCRdb on the 5' RACE reads, gives a single entry per CDR3 protein. Here the sample spans 1.5 million to 2 million distinct CDR3 sequences, roughly two fifths being singletons. The CDR3 has 17 residues. CDR1 is SEHNR, CDR2 FQNEAQ, per germline (reference sequence). This clonotype showed up just a few times. Its antigen is not identified. The material sequenced was blood. The rearrangement uses TRBV7-9 and TRBJ2-5; D tentatively reads TRBD1 or TRBD2 (5 bases each). The end of the DNA aligns better with TRBJ2-7, so the J call may be wrong. This clonotype was sampled from a human donor in good health. The DNA of the CDR3 is TGTGCCAGCAGCAAACCTCGGGGCCCCTTCAGTGCCTACGAGCAGTACTTC. It yields the protein CASSKPRGPFSAYEQYF.